This T cell receptor beta chain appears in the sequencing data of a study of cytomegalovirus exposure and HLA in healthy donors. About the research overall: There were 100 million to 120 million unique TCR beta sequences, drawn from approximately 180 million T cells, in an earlier analysis. Study observations and caveats: HLA allele associations emerged for 17,000 or so TCR beta sequences in a later analysis, at 0.05 false discovery rate. The study flagged roughly 150 TCR beta chains as cytomegalovirus-associated. In a later analysis, TCR beta V- and J-gene trimming was associated with a missense DCLRE1C variant.

Regarding this clone: Antigen specificity is unknown.

Germline V gives CDR1 MNHEY, CDR2 SMNVEV (reference sequence). The V gene end was trimmed by 0 bases and the J gene end by 4 bases; junction bases not matched to a gene: 6. This CDR3 is 17 amino acids long. The PCR employed 60 Vbeta primers together with 13 Jbeta primers. Assay: immunoSEQ multiplex PCR; the TCRdb copy retains only in-frame clones and omits some. The profile covers approximately 95,000 clones, with approximately 72% appearing a single time and roughly 4.3% taken by the ten largest. The sample was PBMCs. V and J are TRBV27 and TRBJ2-1; 10 bases match TRBD2. This TCR was sampled from a woman aged 40 to 50 in good health and CMV-seropositive. As DNA, the CDR3 is TGTGCCAGCAGTTTATCGCTAGCGGGAGTGGGATACAATGAGCAGTTCTTC. It specifies CASSLSLAGVGYNEQFF.